The 4 T cell receptor beta chains in this list originate from one sample, sequenced in a study of blood T cells in healthy people across ages. Primers used in a second PCR of roughly 7 to 11 cycles were a sample-barcoded 5' primer and a J-beta primer mix. Using its own MiXCR run on the 5' RACE reads, TCRdb lists one record per CDR3 protein. The profile shows roughly 2 million distinct CDR3 sequences, about 49% of them singletons. The sequenced sample was blood. The receptor set was obtained from a woman aged 40 to 50 in good health.

This clonotype was seen more than once but under ten times. The chain joins TRBV29-1 to TRBJ2-3; the D gene is possibly TRBD1 (7 bases). Germline CDR1 and CDR2: SQVTM and ANQGSEA. V lost 6 bases and J lost 6, with 19 bases in between. CDR3 length: 14 amino acids. For the CDR3, the DNA is TGCAGCGTGGGGGGCTCCGACAGGGTGGATACGCAGTATTTT. This codes for CSVGGSDRVDTQYF.

The chain uses TRBV5-1 and TRBJ2-5, with D unresolved. The CDR3 totals 14 residues. Germline values: CDR1 SGHRS, CDR2 YFSETQ. V lost 0 bases to trimming and J lost 3 bases, with 9 bases between them. The CDR3 coding sequence is TGCGCCAGCAGCTTGGCCGCAGCAAAAGAGACCCAGTACTTC. Its translation: CASSLAAAKETQYF.

The chain has TRBV5-1 and TRBJ2-5; tentative D call: TRBD1 (5 bases). CDR3 length: 13 amino acids. Deletions cut 7 bases from V and 11 bases from J, with 21 bases between. The germline V gene encodes CDR1 SGHRS and CDR2 YFSETQ. The CDR3, as DNA: TGCGCCAGCCGCTCCCAGGGTGGTTACGTGCAGTACTTC. Translation gives CASRSQGGYVQYF.

This clonotype was observed many times. The chain combines TRBV4-2 with TRBJ2-5; no clear D. Germline-derived CDR1 and CDR2 are LGHNA and YNFKEQ. V lost 3 bases, J lost 1 base, and 9 bases lay in between. The CDR3 is made up of 14 amino acids. As DNA, the CDR3 is TGTGCCAGCAGCCAGGGCCCCCCCCAAGAGACCCAGTACTTC. It translates to CASSQGPPQETQYF.